Listed here is a single T cell receptor (beta chain). Antigen unknown. Donors sampled were nominally healthy, though unrecorded immune exposures were likely. Both 60 Vbeta primers and 13 Jbeta primers went into the PCR. Repertoires were generated with immunoSEQ multiplex PCR, while TCRdb's copy carries only in-frame clones and drops some. Among more than 95,000 clones listed, roughly 66% were seen once. Trimming stripped 6 bases from V and 4 bases from J, with 9 bases between. This CDR3 has 13 residues. Germline assignment: CDR1 SGHTA and CDR2 FQGNSA. This specimen belongs to a study of cytomegalovirus exposure and HLA in healthy donors. General observations from the study: The number of N-insertions in an Asian-associated ancestry cluster was reportedly below the approximately 700-donor mean in a later analysis. Certain indistinguishable V segments, among them TRBV6-2 and TRBV6-3, were excluded. Later on, an analysis showed TCR association rates differing by HLA locus, with DRB1 the most and HLA-C the fewest.

The sequenced sample consisted of PBMCs. This receptor was identified in a woman between 45 and 60 years old in good health and CMV-seronegative. The chain is built from TRBV7-2 and TRBJ2-2; D unclear. CDR3 loop: CASSAPGTGELFF. The CDR3, as DNA: TGTGCCAGCAGTGCACCAGGCACCGGGGAGCTGTTTTTT.